A selection of T cell receptor beta chains follows, all from one sample in a study of blood T cell repertoires in COVID-19. Sequenced by immunoSEQ multiplex PCR; TCRdb stores in-frame clones only, minus some. The top ten clones hold about 8.6% of a sample with approximately 150,000 clones, roughly 80% of them seen once. The material sequenced was peripheral blood. These receptors all come from a man aged 50 to 59 with active or convalescent COVID-19. CDR3s leave out the opening cysteine and the closing phenylalanine or tryptophan.

v_gene: TRBV28
CDR3aa: ASSPSGSVYEQY

v_gene: TRBV30
CDR3aa: AWRSDWGAYEQY

v_gene: TRBV27
CDR3aa: ASQEGAGGQPQH

v_gene: TRBV10-3
CDR3aa: AISAGQGRDYGYT

v_gene: TRBV5-1
CDR3aa: ASSPPAGADTQY

v_gene: TRBV7-2
CDR3aa: ASSTRTEAYEQY

v_gene: TRBV24-1
CDR3aa: ATSDSDWNYGYT

v_gene: TRBV19
CDR3aa: ASSIRDSDYGYT

v_gene: TRBV27
CDR3aa: ASSPQGANTGELF

v_gene: TRBV18
CDR3aa: ASSPNRDDGYT

v_gene: TRBV19
CDR3aa: ASRQFNTEAF

v_gene: TRBV19
CDR3aa: ASSRWETGANVLT

v_gene: TRBV28
CDR3aa: ASSLTGGRSNTEAF

v_gene: TRBV19
CDR3aa: ASSTRYNRGTEAF

v_gene: TRBV11-3
CDR3aa: ASSLQTGADTEAF

v_gene: TRBV28
CDR3aa: ASNSVANYGYT

v_gene: TRBV28
CDR3aa: ASSSGTSGIAKNIQY

v_gene: TRBV6-6
CDR3aa: ASSRNVREQY

v_gene: TRBV25-1
CDR3aa: ASVHRLNTEAF

v_gene: TRBV30
CDR3aa: AWVGRDSNYGYT

v_gene: TRBV2
CDR3aa: ASTLRGNTEAF

v_gene: TRBV3-1/TRBV3-2
CDR3aa: ASSQEQPGLAGSEQY

v_gene: TRBV12-3/TRBV12-4
CDR3aa: ASSPSYEQY

v_gene: TRBV2
CDR3aa: ASSDGGFEQY

v_gene: TRBV19
CDR3aa: ASSLRDRGSPLH

v_gene: TRBV7-2
CDR3aa: ASSLAIRGRTGLAGYNEQF

v_gene: TRBV28
CDR3aa: ASSSQGPRAAF

v_gene: TRBV19
CDR3aa: ASSGTGGVYT

v_gene: TRBV27
CDR3aa: ASSLNRNEQF

v_gene: TRBV9
CDR3aa: ASSVGGGLASETQY

v_gene: TRBV15
CDR3aa: ATSRDYSGRGRYNEQF

v_gene: TRBV21-1
CDR3aa: ASSKVRSRGETQY

v_gene: TRBV3-1/TRBV3-2
CDR3aa: ASSQDLLGPGEQY

v_gene: TRBV7-2
CDR3aa: ASSSGLAGVFEQY

v_gene: TRBV30
CDR3aa: AWSPLTGGLAEAF

v_gene: TRBV6-5
CDR3aa: ASRPTSGTGYEQY

v_gene: TRBV11-3
CDR3aa: ASSRLGGADTQY

v_gene: TRBV19
CDR3aa: ASSMGQGYGYT

v_gene: TRBV19
CDR3aa: ASSIDRRSDTEAF

v_gene: TRBV29-1
CDR3aa: SVGSRGETQY

v_gene: TRBV28
CDR3aa: ASSLWAGVGNTIY

v_gene: TRBV24-1
CDR3aa: ATSPGQGMWETQY

v_gene: TRBV29-1
CDR3aa: SGVSSSYEQY

v_gene: TRBV2
CDR3aa: ASTTGLLQETQY

v_gene: TRBV24-1
CDR3aa: ATSDFTGGGYT

v_gene: TRBV7-2
CDR3aa: ASSSAPPSNEQF

v_gene: TRBV7-9
CDR3aa: ASSPTSGSYNEQF

v_gene: TRBV28
CDR3aa: ASSQHRRPYNSPLH

v_gene: TRBV7-6
CDR3aa: ASSSVQGRELF

v_gene: TRBV28
CDR3aa: ASSLPRTDISNQPQH